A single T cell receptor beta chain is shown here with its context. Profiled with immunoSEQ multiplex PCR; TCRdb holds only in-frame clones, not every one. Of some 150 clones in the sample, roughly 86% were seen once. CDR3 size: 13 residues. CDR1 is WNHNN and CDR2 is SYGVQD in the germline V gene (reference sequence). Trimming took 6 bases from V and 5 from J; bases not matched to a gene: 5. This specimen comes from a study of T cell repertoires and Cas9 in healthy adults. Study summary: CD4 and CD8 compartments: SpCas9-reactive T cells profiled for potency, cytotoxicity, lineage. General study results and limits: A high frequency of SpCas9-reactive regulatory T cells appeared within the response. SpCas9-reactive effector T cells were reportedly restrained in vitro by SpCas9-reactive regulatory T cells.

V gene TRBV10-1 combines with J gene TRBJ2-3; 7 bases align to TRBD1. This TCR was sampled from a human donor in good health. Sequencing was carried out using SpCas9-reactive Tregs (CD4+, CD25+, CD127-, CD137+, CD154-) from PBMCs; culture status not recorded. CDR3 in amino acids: CASSQAGGDTQYF. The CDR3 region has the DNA TGCGCCAGCAGCCAAGCAGGGGGAGATACGCAGTATTTT.